The rows below give T cell receptor beta chains drawn from one sample of a study of a mutant IDH1 vaccine in newly diagnosed glioma. Antigen specificity for these receptors is unknown. Libraries were prepared by immunoSEQ multiplex PCR; TCRdb keeps only in-frame clonotypes and omits some of them. The repertoire holds some 25,000 clones, with 60% to 80% as singletons. The sample was PBMCs, taken from a glioma patient whose treatment included an IDH1 peptide vaccine. The receptors originated from a woman under 30 with glioma. Each CDR3 is given without its conserved first and last residue. The order of the fields is V gene, J gene, CDR3 protein.

V: TRBV11-3; J: TRBJ2-7; CDR3: ASSPGAPTYEQY
V: TRBV4-1; J: TRBJ2-3; CDR3: ASSQDRDQSTDTQY
V: TRBV6-4; J: TRBJ2-3; CDR3: ASSDSPSGTPDTQY
V: TRBV29-1; J: TRBJ2-7; CDR3: SARQGDYEQY
V: TRBV5-5; J: TRBJ2-7; CDR3: ASVGPKSYEQY
V: TRBV6-1; J: TRBJ1-2; CDR3: ASSPVGADYGYT
V: TRBV10-3; J: TRBJ1-2; CDR3: AIRNGQVEGYT
V: TRBV5-4; J: TRBJ1-2; CDR3: ASSTTGGVLYGYT
V: TRBV5-1; J: TRBJ2-7; CDR3: ASSLAVDSSYEQY
V: TRBV7-9; J: TRBJ2-7; CDR3: ASSLLGLASYEQY
V: TRBV7-9; J: TRBJ2-2; CDR3: ASSLAQVGTGELF
V: TRBV5-1; J: TRBJ2-5; CDR3: ASSLGASGALETQY
V: TRBV4-2; J: TRBJ2-7; CDR3: ASSQVSSAYEQY
V: TRBV6-1; J: TRBJ1-2; CDR3: ASSETRTGYGYT
V: TRBV2; J: TRBJ1-1; CDR3: ASSDGVRVNTEAF
V: TRBV29-1; J: TRBJ1-3; CDR3: SALDRAGNTIY
V: TRBV6-1; J: TRBJ1-2; CDR3: ASSGTANYGYT
V: TRBV19; J: TRBJ1-6; CDR3: ASSIGNSPLH
V: TRBV2; J: TRBJ1-1; CDR3: AGRTGLASTEAF
V: TRBV5-4; J: TRBJ2-7; CDR3: ASSLWGNSYEQY
V: TRBV19; J: TRBJ1-5; CDR3: ASSTAAGQPQH
V: TRBV29-1; J: TRBJ2-1; CDR3: SVERGATSGGSYNEQF
V: TRBV10-3; J: TRBJ2-3; CDR3: AISEGAGGPKDTQY
V: TRBV15; J: TRBJ1-4; CDR3: ATSARGGANEKLF
V: TRBV5-4; J: TRBJ2-1; CDR3: ASSLVGLGPEREQF
V: TRBV9; J: TRBJ1-3; CDR3: ASSVAGEGSGNTIY
V: TRBV7-2; J: TRBJ1-1; CDR3: ASSAIFDSLNTEAF
V: TRBV13; J: TRBJ2-7; CDR3: ASSLVQGEQY
V: TRBV27; J: TRBJ2-7; CDR3: ASGTSSEQY
V: TRBV7-9; J: TRBJ1-1; CDR3: ASTQGRGGGMNTEAF
V: TRBV9; J: TRBJ2-1; CDR3: ASSVVPSGGTSYNEQF
V: TRBV7-3; J: TRBJ2-1; CDR3: ASSRGQGDNEQF
V: TRBV2; J: TRBJ2-7; CDR3: ASSDTSSSEQY
V: TRBV4-2; J: TRBJ2-5; CDR3: ASSQELAGGEIQY
V: TRBV9; J: TRBJ1-1; CDR3: ASSAAVGYTEAF
V: TRBV27; J: TRBJ2-4; CDR3: ASSFDRNQNIQY
V: TRBV20-1; J: TRBJ2-1; CDR3: SARDYPEQF
V: TRBV27; J: TRBJ2-7; CDR3: ASSLQGNIYEQY
V: TRBV5-1; J: TRBJ2-3; CDR3: ASSSTLAATGSDTQY
V: TRBV30; J: TRBJ1-1; CDR3: AWRDQGRTEAF
V: TRBV14; J: TRBJ2-1; CDR3: ASSQGYGEQF
V: TRBV27; J: TRBJ1-5; CDR3: ASRPGSNQPQH
V: TRBV25-1; J: TRBJ1-4; CDR3: ASSRGTTTNEKLF
V: TRBV27; J: TRBJ2-1; CDR3: ASSLIGLAYNEQF
V: TRBV6-1; J: TRBJ2-4; CDR3: ASRVTEIAKNIQY
V: TRBV14; J: TRBJ2-5; CDR3: ASSQVTLGTQY
V: TRBV27; J: TRBJ1-1; CDR3: ASRRQVNTEAF
V: TRBV5-8; J: TRBJ1-5; CDR3: ASTLHQPQH
V: TRBV27; J: TRBJ2-6; CDR3: SVAVSSGANVLT
V: TRBV25-1; J: TRBJ1-2; CDR3: ASSEQGLDGYT